Sequencing of this T cell receptor beta chain was carried out in a study of T cell responses to AZD1222 COVID-19 vaccine. Broader study findings: Only after the peak T cell response were repertoires sampled. Vaccine-associated CD4 TCRs spanned spike, dominant at 160-218 and 743-854. Only six AZD1222 recipients tested seropositive at baseline.

Germline CDR1 reads SGHTA; CDR2 reads FQGNSA. This CDR3 contains 15 residues. Trimming removed 5 bases from V and 8 bases from J, with 16 bases in between. Comments on this clone: Antigen: not known.

TCRdb's copy holds only in-frame clones and misses some; the assay was immunoSEQ multiplex PCR. The repertoire holds around 140,000 clones, with over 90% as singletons. The source of this sequence is an adult in good health. The material sequenced was peripheral blood, taken on day 0 of AZD1222 vaccination. This sequence joins TRBV7-2 and TRBJ1-6; D is undetermined. CDR3 sequence (DNA): TGTGCCAGCAGCCGCGGTGGTCTATGGGATTCACCCCTCCACTTT. Its protein product is CASSRGGLWDSPLHF. The full variable domain, rest sourced from reference TRBV7-2 and TRBJ1-6, is GAGVSQSPSNKVTEKGKDVELRCDPISGHTALYWYRQSLGQGLEFLIYFQGNSAPDKSGLPSDRFSAERTGGSVSTLTIQRTQQEDSAVYLCASSRGGLWDSPLHFGNGTRLTVT.